These 27 T cell receptor beta chains were all obtained from the same sample, sequenced in a study of cytomegalovirus exposure and HLA in healthy donors. Researchers ran the PCR with 60 Vbeta and 13 Jbeta primers. TCRdb's table, derived via immunoSEQ multiplex PCR, lists solely in-frame clones and lacks some. This table has more than 50,000 clones, less than 75% appearing once. Sequenced: PBMCs. Source of these receptors: a man aged 45-65 years in good health and CMV-seropositive.

The gene calls are TRBV5-6 and TRBJ2-7, with D possibly being TRBD2 (7 bases). Germline assignment: CDR1 SGHDT and CDR2 YYEEEE. Trimming took off 4 bases at V and 5 bases at J, with 19 bases between the two ends. The CDR3 has 15 residues. CDR3 loop: CASSLGGQGLNEQYF. The DNA for the CDR3 is TGTGCCAGCAGCCTGGGGGGGCAGGGTCTTAACGAGCAGTACTTC.

A single count supports this clone. The chain links TRBV28 to TRBJ2-3; 11 positions match TRBD2. The CDR3 runs 17 residues. Germline values: CDR1 MDHEN, CDR2 SYDVKM. V shed 4 bases and J 0 bases; nucleotides not matched to a gene: 6. For the CDR3, the DNA is TGTGCCAGCAGTTGGATAGCGGGAGGGACTAGCACAGATACGCAGTATTTT. This translates into CASSWIAGGTSTDTQYF.

There are a few counts of this clone. CDR3 nucleotides: TGTGCCAGCAGCATCCGGACAGGTTCGTTCTACAATGAGCAGTTCTTC. Amino acids: CASSIRTGSFYNEQFF. This chain connects TRBV5-6 to TRBJ2-1; TRBD1 agrees at 7 bases. The length of the CDR3 is 16 residues. The germline CDR1 and CDR2 sequences are SGHDT and YYEEEE. J gave up 3 bases and V 4 bases, and 10 bases lay outside the gene matches.

The chain is built from TRBV19 and TRBJ1-1; D perhaps matches TRBD1 (5 bases). Trimming took off 3 bases at V and 4 bases at J, with 18 bases between the two ends. This CDR3 comprises 16 residues. In germline, CDR1 is LNHDA, CDR2 SQIVND (reference sequence). The CDR3 sequence is CASSIGVGGLGTEAFF. CDR3 in DNA: TGTGCCAGTAGTATCGGCGTGGGGGGGTTGGGCACTGAAGCTTTCTTT.

J is TRBJ2-7 and V is TRBV7-9, with D possibly being TRBD1 (5 bases). From germline, CDR1 is SEHNR and CDR2 FQNEAQ (reference sequence). V was trimmed by 8 bases and J by 4 bases, leaving 21 bases between them. The CDR3 is 15 amino acids. The CDR3 here is CASGSQVGHGYEQYF. The CDR3 DNA reads as TGTGCCAGCGGGTCGCAAGTGGGGCATGGTTACGAGCAGTACTTC.

The chain has TRBV6-6 and TRBJ1-1, with 8 bases identical to TRBD1. After removal of 5 bases from V and 2 bases from J, the junction contained 10 bases not matched to a gene. The CDR3 extends over 16 amino acids. Germline loops: CDR1 MNHNY, CDR2 SVGAGI (reference sequence). CDR3 coding DNA: TGTGCCAGCAGTGGGGAGACAGGGGCCACTAACACTGAAGCTTTCTTT. Protein product: CASSGETGATNTEAFF.

This rearrangement joins TRBV27 to TRBJ2-2; 9 positions agree with TRBD1. This CDR3 spans 19 amino acids. In germline, CDR1 is MNHEY, CDR2 SMNVEV (reference sequence). The J segment lost 4 bases and the V segment lost 4 bases, leaving 16 bases of the junction unmatched. The CDR3 reads CASSSLIGPGQGATGELFF. Here the CDR3 DNA reads TGTGCCAGCAGTTCTCTTATCGGTCCGGGACAGGGAGCCACCGGGGAGCTGTTTTTT.

This clone was counted only a few times. This likely comes from a read error, as the CDR3 has no conserved phenylalanine or tryptophan at its end. V gene TRBV9 combines with J gene TRBJ2-3, with D possibly matching TRBD2 (6 bases). This CDR3 has 14 residues. Germline CDR1 is SGDLS and CDR2 is YYNGEE. Trimming removed 6 bases at V and 0 bases at J, with 11 bases between. CDR3 bases: TGTGCCAGCAAGGCTAGCGATAGCACAGATACGCAGTATGTT. Translated, it gives CASKASDSTDTQYV.

This chain connects TRBV5-4 to TRBJ2-7, with 11 bases identical to TRBD1. The ends lost 4 bases at V and 5 bases at J; junction bases unmatched: 8. This CDR3 has 15 amino acids. The germline V gene has CDR1 SGHNT and CDR2 YYREEE (reference sequence). This CDR3 is CASSADRGPPDEQYF. The CDR3 nucleotides are TGTGCCAGCAGCGCGGACAGGGGGCCCCCCGACGAGCAGTACTTC.

A single count supports this clone. The rearrangement joins TRBV4-1 to TRBJ2-7; TRBD2 agrees at 10 bases. The V segment lost 1 base and the J segment 0 bases; nucleotides outside the gene matches: 3. This CDR3 comprises 16 residues. Germline CDR1 is MGHRA and CDR2 is YSYEKL. The CDR3 DNA reads TGCGCCAGCAGCCAAGTACTAGCGGGGAGCTCCTACGAGCAGTACTTC. Its protein is CASSQVLAGSSYEQYF.

The chain couples TRBV7-6 to TRBJ2-1; tentative D call: TRBD1 (6 bases). This CDR3 is built from 16 residues. V was cut by 5 bases and J by 0 bases, with 14 bases left in between. CDR1 is SGHVS, CDR2 FNYEAQ, per germline. The DNA of the CDR3 is TGTGCCAGCAGCGCCGGACAGCTCAGCTCCTACAATGAGCAGTTCTTC. Protein product: CASSAGQLSSYNEQFF.

J is TRBJ1-2 and V is TRBV6-1, with TRBD1 matching 8 bases. Germline lookup yields CDR1 MNHNS and CDR2 SASEGT. This CDR3 spans 13 amino acids. V trimming: 4 bases; J trimming: 8 bases; junction bases outside the gene matches: 6. This CDR3 is CASSGDRFSGYTF. DNA of the CDR3: TGTGCCAGCAGTGGGGACAGGTTCAGCGGCTACACCTTC.

The chain has TRBV28 and TRBJ1-2; D unresolved. This CDR3 has 12 amino acids. Looked up from germline, CDR1 is MDHEN and CDR2 is SYDVKM. The CDR3 coding sequence is TGTGCTAGTACGGGAGCTAACTATGGCTACACCTTC. Residues: CASTGANYGYTF.

The rearrangement joins TRBV30 to TRBJ1-4; D unresolved. Germline V gives CDR1 GTSNPN, CDR2 SVGIG (reference sequence). The CDR3 has 12 residues. V was cut by 1 base and J by 4 bases, with 4 bases left in between. The CDR3 coding sequence is TGTGCCTGGAGTGCCGGTAATGAAAAACTGTTTTTT. Its protein is CAWSAGNEKLFF. Variable domain in full (rest from reference TRBV30 and TRBJ1-4): SQTIHQWPATLVQPVGSPLSLECTVEGTSNPNLYWYRQAAGRGLQLLFYSVGIGQISSEVPQNLSASRPQDRQFILSSKKLLLSDSGFYLCAWSAGNEKLFFGSGTQLSVL.

CDR3 protein: CASSYEGDMQETQYF. DNA of the CDR3: TGTGCCAGCAGTTACGAAGGGGATATGCAAGAGACCCAGTACTTC. V and J are TRBV6-5 and TRBJ2-5; the D gene is possibly TRBD1 (5 bases). CDR3 length: 15 residues. Germline V gene sequence: CDR1 MNHEY, CDR2 SVGAGI. V was pared by 2 bases and J by 2 bases, with 12 bases between.

This clone was counted between two and nine times. The chain links TRBV5-1 to TRBJ2-6, with a weak D call TRBD1 (5 bases). The CDR3 spans 16 residues. The germline gives CDR1 SGHRS, CDR2 YFSETQ. Deletions cut 5 bases from V and 0 bases from J, with 12 bases between. The CDR3 coding sequence is TGCGCCAGCAGTTCCCCGGACATCTCTGGGGCCAACGTCCTGACTTTC. Amino acids: CASSSPDISGANVLTF.

The chain is built from TRBV4-3 and TRBJ1-6, with 7 bases matching TRBD1. The CDR3 has 16 amino acids. The germline V gene has CDR1 LGHNA and CDR2 YSLEER. V lost 0 bases, J lost 8 bases, and 7 bases stayed unmatched. The CDR3 sequence is CASSQDIGGLDSPLHF. The CDR3 DNA follows: TGCGCCAGCAGCCAAGATATAGGGGGCCTGGATTCACCCCTCCACTTT.

The chain links TRBV10-1 to TRBJ2-2; 7 nucleotides line up with TRBD2. The trim removed 6 bases at V and 1 base at J, leaving 2 bases unmatched. This CDR3 is 14 amino acids long. Germline CDR1 and CDR2: WNHNN and SYGVQD (reference sequence). Here the CDR3 DNA reads TGCGCCAGCAGCGGGACTAAGAACACCGGGGAGCTGTTTTTT. Its translation is CASSGTKNTGELFF.

The gene calls are TRBV7-9 and TRBJ2-2, with 8 bases aligning to TRBD2. Losses at the gene ends were 7 bases for V and 5 bases for J; bases not matched to a gene: 12. CDR3 length equals 16 residues. Germline values: CDR1 SEHNR, CDR2 FQNEAQ (reference sequence). The CDR3 DNA sequence: TGTGCCAGCACCTTTCGGGGGGGAGATCGGACCGGGGAGCTGTTTTTT. Amino acids: CASTFRGGDRTGELFF. Drawing the rest from reference TRBV7-9 and TRBJ2-2, the complete variable domain is DTGVSQNPRHKITKRGQNVTFRCDPISEHNRLYWYRQTLGQGPEFLTYFQNEAQLEKSRLLSDRFSAERPKGSFSTLEIQRTEQGDSAMYLCASTFRGGDRTGELFFGEGSRLTVL.

The V gene is TRBV29-1, the J gene TRBJ2-1; tentative D call: TRBD1 (6 bases). The V end was cut by 6 bases, the J end by 3 bases, with 6 bases between. The CDR3 is 11 amino acids. Germline V gives CDR1 SQVTM, CDR2 ANQGSEA. The CDR3 loop is CSVDSYNEQFF. For the CDR3, the DNA is TGCAGCGTGGACAGCTACAATGAGCAGTTCTTC.

CDR3 nucleotide sequence: TGTGCCAGTATGGGGACAGGGGGCTTATCTGGGGCCAACGTCCTGACTTTC. Its protein is CASMGTGGLSGANVLTF. V gene TRBV19 combines with J gene TRBJ2-6; 12 nucleotides agree with TRBD1. The germline V gene encodes CDR1 LNHDA and CDR2 SQIVND (reference sequence). V lost 7 bases, J lost 1 base, and 5 bases stayed unmatched. The CDR3 has 17 amino acids.

This rearrangement joins TRBV9 to TRBJ2-7, with D perhaps TRBD1 (6 bases). The V gene lost 4 bases and the J gene lost 7 bases, with 15 bases spanning the gap. The CDR3 contains 13 residues. CDR1 SGDLS and CDR2 YYNGEE come from the germline V gene. The CDR3: CASSRGGQTEQYF. The CDR3 DNA is TGTGCCAGCAGCCGAGGCGGACAGACAGAGCAGTACTTC.

The CDR3 loop is CASSEGQGLAKNIQYF. For the CDR3, the DNA is TGTGCCAGCAGTGAAGGGCAGGGATTGGCCAAAAACATTCAGTACTTC. V is TRBV2 and J is TRBJ2-4; D might be TRBD1 (5 bases). CDR1 and CDR2 (germline): SNHLY, FYNNEI. This CDR3 is built from 16 residues. Trimming removed 1 base at V and 1 base at J, with 11 bases between.

In this sample, this clone turned up once. As DNA, the CDR3 is TGCAGCGTAGCGGGGTCTTTCACAGATACGCAGTATTTT. Its translation is CSVAGSFTDTQYF. The rearrangement links TRBV29-1 to TRBJ2-3, with TRBD2 matching over 7 bases. The CDR3 consists of 13 residues. The V gene's germline CDR1 is SQVTM and CDR2 ANQGSEA. Trimming cost V 6 bases and J 2 bases; bases outside gene matches: 5.

This clone was recorded only once. J is TRBJ2-2 and V is TRBV2; 11 nucleotides align to TRBD1. The CDR3 is 17 residues long. V lost 3 bases to trimming and J lost 0 bases; unmatched junction nucleotides: 3. From germline, CDR1 is SNHLY and CDR2 FYNNEI. The CDR3 loop reads CASSDPGQGANTGELFF. CDR3 nucleotide sequence: TGTGCCAGCAGTGATCCGGGACAGGGGGCGAACACCGGGGAGCTGTTTTTT. Combining the CDR3 with reference TRBV2 and TRBJ2-2 gives the whole variable domain EPEVTQTPSHQVTQMGQEVILRCVPISNHLYFYWYRQILGQKVEFLVSFYNNEISEKSEIFDDQFSVERPDGSNFTLKIRSTKLEDSAMYFCASSDPGQGANTGELFFGEGSRLTVL.

The J gene is TRBJ1-1, the V gene TRBV10-1; TRBD1 is a possible D gene (6 bases). CDR3 size: 14 residues. The germline V gene encodes CDR1 WNHNN and CDR2 SYGVQD (reference sequence). Trimming pared 3 bases from V and 9 bases from J, leaving 17 bases between. The CDR3 DNA sequence: TGCGCCAGCAGTGATCAGGGGTCGCAGGGAAAAGCTTTCTTT. Translating it yields CASSDQGSQGKAFF.

The chain is built from TRBV27 and TRBJ2-3; the match to TRBD2 covers 7 bases. The junction had 4 bases not matched to a gene; V was cut back by 1 base and J by 3 bases. CDR3 size: 15 residues. The germline V gene has CDR1 MNHEY and CDR2 SMNVEV (reference sequence). The chain's CDR3 is CASSLFREATDTQYF. For the CDR3, the DNA is TGTGCCAGCAGTTTATTCCGGGAGGCGACAGATACGCAGTATTTT.